This T cell receptor (beta chain) comes out of a study of molecular identifiers for immune sequencing clone quantification. The CDR3 spans 15 residues. V was cut by 6 bases and J by 2 bases, with 18 bases left in between. Germline V CDR1 and CDR2: SGHNT, YYREEE (reference sequence). This clonotype was counted between two and nine times. Generation of bulk TCR libraries relied on previously described methods and listed TCR primers. TCRdb itself ran the PCR reads through MiXCR, one entry per CDR3 protein. The sample contains about half a million distinct CDR3 sequences, roughly 25% of which appear only once.

Sequencing was performed on naive CD8+ T cells from blood, with Jurkat cell RNA spiked in. Subset of the sample: FACS-sorted CD8+CD4-CCR7+CD45RA+ naive T cells. V is TRBV5-4 and J is TRBJ2-7; D might be TRBD2 (6 bases). This sequence originates from a human donor in good health. Some libraries in this study had Jurkat cell RNA spiked in. CDR3 DNA sequence: TGTGCCAGCACCCCATCTGGGGGGTTCGCCTACGAGCAGTACTTC. Translated, it gives CASTPSGGFAYEQYF.